A single sample gave rise to the 5 T cell receptor beta chains below, sequenced in a study of T cell responses to AZD1222 COVID-19 vaccine. TCRdb keeps only in-frame clones here, not all; method: immunoSEQ multiplex PCR. The profile shows approximately 99,000 clones, 80% to 95% of them singletons. The material was peripheral blood, obtained 28 days after the second AZD1222 dose. The receptors derive from an adult who received the AZD1222 COVID-19 vaccine.

The V gene is TRBV6-2 or TRBV6-3, the J gene TRBJ2-3; D is possibly TRBD2 (6 bases). V was cut by 3 bases and J by 6 bases, with 16 bases left in between. Germline CDR1 reads MNHEY; CDR2 reads SVGEGT. The CDR3 is made up of 15 amino acids. The chain's CDR3 is CASSYNRELEDTQYF. The CDR3 nucleotides are TGTGCCAGCAGTTATAACCGGGAGTTAGAGGATACGCAGTATTTT.

The chain couples TRBV18 to TRBJ1-3, with D perhaps matching TRBD1 (6 bases). The germline V and J ends were trimmed by 2 bases and 0 bases, with 11 bases remaining between them. This CDR3 is built from 16 residues. Germline CDR1 is KGHSH and CDR2 is LQKENI. This chain's CDR3 is CASSPRTALSGNTIYF. As DNA, the CDR3 is TGTGCCAGCTCACCAAGGACAGCTCTCTCTGGAAACACCATATATTTT.

V is TRBV24-1 and J is TRBJ2-3, with unresolved D. The V gene lost 4 bases and the J gene lost 4 bases, with 11 bases spanning the gap. CDR1 and CDR2 from the germline V gene are KGHDR and SFDVKD. This CDR3 spans 14 amino acids. CDR3 DNA sequence: TGTGCCACCAGTGACGGAACTCTGGCAGATACGCAGTATTTT. The encoded protein is CATSDGTLADTQYF.

This chain joins TRBV5-1 and TRBJ2-7; a possible D gene is TRBD1 (6 bases). The germline V gene has CDR1 SGHRS and CDR2 YFSETQ. V shed 4 bases and J shed 1 base, with 21 bases lying between them. This CDR3 contains 17 residues. The CDR3 nucleotides read TGCGCCAGCAGCGCGAGGGGGACCACGAGCGTATCCTACGAGCAGTACTTC. Protein sequence: CASSARGTTSVSYEQYF.

This chain connects TRBV11-2 to TRBJ2-2; TRBD2 agrees at 14 bases. Germline V gene lookup returns CDR1 SGHAT and CDR2 FQNNGV. The CDR3 covers 17 residues. Germline trimming cut 4 bases from V and 3 bases from J; bases unmatched to any gene: 4. The DNA for the CDR3 is TGTGCCAGCAGCTCGGGACTAGCGGGGGCATACACCGGGGAGCTGTTTTTT. This translates into CASSSGLAGAYTGELFF.